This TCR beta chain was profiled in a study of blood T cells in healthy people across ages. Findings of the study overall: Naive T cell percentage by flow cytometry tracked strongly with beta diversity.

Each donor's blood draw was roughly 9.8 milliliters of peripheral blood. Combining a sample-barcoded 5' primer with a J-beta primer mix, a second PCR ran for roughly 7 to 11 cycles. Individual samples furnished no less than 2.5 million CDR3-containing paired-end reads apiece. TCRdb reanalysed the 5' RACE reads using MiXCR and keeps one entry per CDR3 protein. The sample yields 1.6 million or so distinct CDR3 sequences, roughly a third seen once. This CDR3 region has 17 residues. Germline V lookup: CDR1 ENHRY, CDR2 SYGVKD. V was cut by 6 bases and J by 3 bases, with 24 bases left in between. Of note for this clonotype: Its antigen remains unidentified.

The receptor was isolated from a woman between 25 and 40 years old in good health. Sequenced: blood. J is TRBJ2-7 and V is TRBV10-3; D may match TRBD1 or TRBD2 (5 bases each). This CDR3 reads CAISRQGAIEKLYEQYF. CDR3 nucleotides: TGTGCCATCAGCAGGCAGGGAGCCATTGAAAAACTCTACGAGCAGTACTTC.